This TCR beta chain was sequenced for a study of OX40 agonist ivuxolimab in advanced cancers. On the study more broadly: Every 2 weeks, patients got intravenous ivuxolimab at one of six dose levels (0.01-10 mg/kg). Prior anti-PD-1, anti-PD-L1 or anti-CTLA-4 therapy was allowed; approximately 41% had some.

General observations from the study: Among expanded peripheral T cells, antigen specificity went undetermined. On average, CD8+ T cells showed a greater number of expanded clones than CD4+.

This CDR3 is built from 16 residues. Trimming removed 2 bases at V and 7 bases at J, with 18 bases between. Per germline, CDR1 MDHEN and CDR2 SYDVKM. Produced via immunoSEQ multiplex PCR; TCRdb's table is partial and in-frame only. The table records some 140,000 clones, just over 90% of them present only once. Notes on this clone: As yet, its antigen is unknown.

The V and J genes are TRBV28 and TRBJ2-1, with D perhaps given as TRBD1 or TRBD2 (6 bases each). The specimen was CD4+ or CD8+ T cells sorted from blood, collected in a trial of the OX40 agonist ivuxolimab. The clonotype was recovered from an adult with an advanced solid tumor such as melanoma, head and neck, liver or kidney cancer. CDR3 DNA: TGTGCCAGCAGTTTAAAGAGGGGGGCGAGCCTTAATGAGCAGTTCTTC. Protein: CASSLKRGASLNEQFF.